This TCR beta chain was found in a study of response to subunit inactivated influenza vaccine. In TCRdb, the RT-PCR reads were re-called with MiXCR into one record per CDR3 protein. The table lists 560,000 or so distinct CDR3 sequences, about 7.6% of them singletons. A few counts support this clonotype. V lost 6 bases, J lost 0 bases, and 14 bases lay in between. This CDR3 has 15 residues. From germline, CDR1 is SGHTA and CDR2 FQGNSA. This sequence was found in a man between 50 and 75 years old who received an inactivated influenza vaccine. Sequenced here: PBMCs from blood, sampled less than 30 months after vaccination. The chain is built from TRBV7-2 and TRBJ1-1; a possible D gene is TRBD1 (5 bases). The CDR3 bases are TGTGCCAGCAGAGACGCAGGGAAGGTGAACACTGAAGCTTTCTTT. Encoded protein: CASRDAGKVNTEAFF.